This T cell receptor beta chain was sequenced for a study of shared clonotypes between healthy human individuals. Broader study findings: Relative to memory subsets, naive subsets generally showed larger estimated richness. Shared clonotypes: 4.5% to 6% naive CD4, roughly 3.5% naive CD8, 2.3% memory CD4, 0.4% to 0.45% memory CD8.

Assay runs were performed at deep level. Using immunoSEQ multiplex PCR, the repertoire was profiled, and TCRdb retains in-frame clones only, with some absent. This table holds about 2.4 million clones, around nine tenths found once. This clone was observed a few times. Its cognate antigen is unknown. One junction end does not reproduce the germline sequence, and a read error may be involved. The sample comprised naive CD4+ T cells sorted from blood. Subset: CD45RA+ positively selected. The receptor comes from a man aged 18-30 years in good health.

The DNA for the CDR3 is TGCAGTGCTAACCCAATCGGCAACTTT. Translated: CSANPIGNF. The rearrangement uses TRBV20-1 and TRBJ1-1; no reliable D call. Germline CDR1 and CDR2: DFQATT and SNEGSKA (reference sequence). CDR3 length equals 9 residues.